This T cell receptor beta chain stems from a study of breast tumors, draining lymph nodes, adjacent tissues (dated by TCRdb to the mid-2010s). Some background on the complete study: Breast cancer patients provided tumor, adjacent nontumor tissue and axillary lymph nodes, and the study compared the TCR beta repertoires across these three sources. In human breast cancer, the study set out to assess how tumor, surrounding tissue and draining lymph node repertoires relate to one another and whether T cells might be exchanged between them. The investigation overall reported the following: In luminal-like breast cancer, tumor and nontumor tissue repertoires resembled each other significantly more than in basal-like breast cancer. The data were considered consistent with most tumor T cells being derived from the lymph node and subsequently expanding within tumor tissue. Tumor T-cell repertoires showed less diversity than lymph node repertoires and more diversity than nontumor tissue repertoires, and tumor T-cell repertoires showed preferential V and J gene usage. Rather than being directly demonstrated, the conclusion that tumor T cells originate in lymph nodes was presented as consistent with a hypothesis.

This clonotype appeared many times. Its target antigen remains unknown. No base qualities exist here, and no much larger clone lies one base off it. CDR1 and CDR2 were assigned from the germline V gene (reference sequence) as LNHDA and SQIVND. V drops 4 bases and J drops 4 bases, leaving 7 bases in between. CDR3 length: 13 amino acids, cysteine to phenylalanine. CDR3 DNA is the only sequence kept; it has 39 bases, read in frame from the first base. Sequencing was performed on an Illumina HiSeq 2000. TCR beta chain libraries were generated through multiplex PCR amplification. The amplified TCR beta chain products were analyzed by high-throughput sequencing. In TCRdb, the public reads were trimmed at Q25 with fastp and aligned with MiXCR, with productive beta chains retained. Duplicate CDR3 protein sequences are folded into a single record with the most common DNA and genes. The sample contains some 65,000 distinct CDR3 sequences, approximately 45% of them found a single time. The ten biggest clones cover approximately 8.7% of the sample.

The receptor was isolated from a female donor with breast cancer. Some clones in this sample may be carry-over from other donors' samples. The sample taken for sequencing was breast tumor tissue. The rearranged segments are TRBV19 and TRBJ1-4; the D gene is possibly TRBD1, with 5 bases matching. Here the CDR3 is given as CASSTTVNEKLFF. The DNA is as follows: TGTGCCAGTAGTACGACAGTTAATGAAAAACTGTTTTTT.